This TCR beta chain was observed in a study of blood T cell repertoires in COVID-19. Study-wide background: The analysed material was cDNA or gDNA that came from T cells, B-cell-depleted T cells, or PBMCs.

The CDR3 is 15 amino acids. V lost 5 bases and J lost 6; bases outside the gene matches: 8. Per germline, CDR1 SGHNT and CDR2 YENEEA. Using immunoSEQ multiplex PCR, the repertoire was profiled, and TCRdb retains in-frame clones only, with some absent. The top ten hold approximately 3.7% of the sample, which has about 39,000 clones, approximately 94% seen once. This clonotype originated in a human donor with active COVID-19. The donor label of this sample is uncertain. Sample: peripheral blood. This chain connects TRBV11-3 to TRBJ2-2; 8 bases align to TRBD1. The CDR3 protein is CASSRSQGAPGELFF. For the CDR3, the DNA is TGTGCCAGCAGCCGAAGCCAGGGGGCCCCCGGGGAGCTGTTTTTT.